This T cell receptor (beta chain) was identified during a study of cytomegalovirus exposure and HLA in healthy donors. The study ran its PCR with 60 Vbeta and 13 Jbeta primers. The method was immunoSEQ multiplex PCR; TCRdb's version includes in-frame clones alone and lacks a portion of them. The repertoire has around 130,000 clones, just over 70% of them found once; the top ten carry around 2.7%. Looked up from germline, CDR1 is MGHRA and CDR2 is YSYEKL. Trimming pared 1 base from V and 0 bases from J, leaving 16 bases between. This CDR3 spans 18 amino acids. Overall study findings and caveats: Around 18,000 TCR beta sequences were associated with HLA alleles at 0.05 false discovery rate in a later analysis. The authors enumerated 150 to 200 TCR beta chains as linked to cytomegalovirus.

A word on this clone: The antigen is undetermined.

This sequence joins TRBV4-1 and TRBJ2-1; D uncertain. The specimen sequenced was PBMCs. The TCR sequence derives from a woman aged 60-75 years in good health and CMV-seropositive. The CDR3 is CASSQGRLQKSSYNEQFF. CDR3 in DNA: TGCGCCAGCAGCCAAGGACGACTCCAAAAAAGCTCCTACAATGAGCAGTTCTTC.